This TCR beta chain was found in a study of post-analysis software for immune sequencing data. Findings and caveats of the study: A handful of TRBV segments were significantly more frequent in patients than in controls. TRBV5-6, TRBV5-1 and TRBV20-1 were among these segments. The study found significantly lower normalized Chao1 diversity in multiple sclerosis patients than in controls.

This CDR3 has 12 amino acids. Prepared libraries of TCR beta cDNA carried unique molecular identifiers. TCRdb independently ran MiXCR on the PCR reads; one entry per CDR3 protein. The repertoire includes roughly 700,000 distinct CDR3 sequences, roughly 29% of them detected once, and 0.55% to 0.65% sits in the top ten. Points on this clonotype: Its antigen is not known. At one end the junction does not follow the germline gene, possibly because of a read error.

The chain is built from TRBV12-3 or TRBV12-4 and TRBJ1-2; 7 bases align to TRBD1. The clonotype comes from a girl aged 5-17 years with multiple sclerosis. The specimen was blood. As DNA, the CDR3 is TGTGCCAGTAGTTTCCAGGGGGATGGCTACACCTTC. Translating it yields CASSFQGDGYTF.